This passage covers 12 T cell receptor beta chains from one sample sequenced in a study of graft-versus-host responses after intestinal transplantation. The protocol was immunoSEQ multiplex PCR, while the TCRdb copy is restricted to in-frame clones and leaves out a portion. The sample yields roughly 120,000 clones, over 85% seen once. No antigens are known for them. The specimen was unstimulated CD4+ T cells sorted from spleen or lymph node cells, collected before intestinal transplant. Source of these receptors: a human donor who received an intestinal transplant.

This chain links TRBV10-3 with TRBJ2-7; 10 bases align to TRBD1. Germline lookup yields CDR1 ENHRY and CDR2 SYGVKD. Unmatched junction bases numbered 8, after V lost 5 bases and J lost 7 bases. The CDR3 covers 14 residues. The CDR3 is CAISKTGGATEQYF. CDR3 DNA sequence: TGTGCCATCAGTAAGACAGGGGGCGCGACGGAGCAGTACTTC.

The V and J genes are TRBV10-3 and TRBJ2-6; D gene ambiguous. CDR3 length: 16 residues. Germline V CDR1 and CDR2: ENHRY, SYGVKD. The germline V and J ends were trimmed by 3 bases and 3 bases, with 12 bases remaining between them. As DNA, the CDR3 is TGTGCCATCAGTGACGTGTTGGTTTTTGGGGCCAACGTCCTGACTTTC. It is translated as CAISDVLVFGANVLTF.

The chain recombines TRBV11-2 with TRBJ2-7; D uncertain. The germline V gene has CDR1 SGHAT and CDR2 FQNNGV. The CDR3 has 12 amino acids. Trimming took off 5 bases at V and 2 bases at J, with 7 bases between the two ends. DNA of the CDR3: TGTGCCAGCAGCACCGAGACCTACGAGCAGTACTTC. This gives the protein CASSTETYEQYF.

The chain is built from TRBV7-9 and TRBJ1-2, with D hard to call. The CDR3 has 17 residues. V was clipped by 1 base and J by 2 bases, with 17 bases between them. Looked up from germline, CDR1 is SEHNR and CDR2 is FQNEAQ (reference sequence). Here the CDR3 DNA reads TGTGCCAGCAGCTTAGAGGTTTCGGGGAGGGCGAACTATGGCTACACCTTC. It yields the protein CASSLEVSGRANYGYTF. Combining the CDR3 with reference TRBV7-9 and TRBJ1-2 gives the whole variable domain DTGVSQNPRHKITKRGQNVTFRCDPISEHNRLYWYRQTLGQGPEFLTYFQNEAQLEKSRLLSDRFSAERPKGSFSTLEIQRTEQGDSAMYLCASSLEVSGRANYGYTFGSGTRLTVV.

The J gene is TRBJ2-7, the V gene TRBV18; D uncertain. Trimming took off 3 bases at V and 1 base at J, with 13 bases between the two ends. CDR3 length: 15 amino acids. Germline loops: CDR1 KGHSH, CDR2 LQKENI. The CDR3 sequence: CASSPIRTPSYEQYF. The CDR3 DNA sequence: TGTGCCAGCTCACCTATTCGTACCCCTTCCTACGAGCAGTACTTC.

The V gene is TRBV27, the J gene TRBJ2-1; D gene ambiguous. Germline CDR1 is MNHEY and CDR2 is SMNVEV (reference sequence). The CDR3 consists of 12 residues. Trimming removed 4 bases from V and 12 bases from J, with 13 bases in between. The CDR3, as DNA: TGTGCCAGCAGTTCCCTGTCCAGATGGCAGTTCTTC. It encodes CASSSLSRWQFF.

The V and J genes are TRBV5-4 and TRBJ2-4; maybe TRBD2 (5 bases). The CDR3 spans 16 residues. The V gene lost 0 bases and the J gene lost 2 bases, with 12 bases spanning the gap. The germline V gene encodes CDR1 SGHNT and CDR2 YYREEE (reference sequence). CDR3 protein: CASSLEGVVTKNIQYF. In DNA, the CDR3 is TGTGCCAGCAGCTTGGAGGGAGTGGTTACCAAAAACATTCAGTACTTC.

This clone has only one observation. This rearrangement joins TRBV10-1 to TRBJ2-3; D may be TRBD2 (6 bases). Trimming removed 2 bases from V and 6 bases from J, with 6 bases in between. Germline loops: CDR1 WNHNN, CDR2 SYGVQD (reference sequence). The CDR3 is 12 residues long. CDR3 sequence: CASSEAGDTQYF. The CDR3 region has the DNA TGCGCCAGCAGTGAGGCGGGGGATACGCAGTATTTT.

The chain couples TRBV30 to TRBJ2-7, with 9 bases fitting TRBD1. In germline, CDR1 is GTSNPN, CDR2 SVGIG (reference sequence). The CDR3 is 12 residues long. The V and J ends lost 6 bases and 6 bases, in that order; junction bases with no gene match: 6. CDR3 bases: TGTGCCTGTGCGGACAGGGGCCGCGAGCAGTACTTC. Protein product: CACADRGREQYF.

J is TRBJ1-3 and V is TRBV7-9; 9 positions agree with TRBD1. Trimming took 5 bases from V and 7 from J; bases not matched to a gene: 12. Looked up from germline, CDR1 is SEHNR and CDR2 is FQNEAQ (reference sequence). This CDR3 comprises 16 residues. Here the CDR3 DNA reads TGTGCCAGCAGCCTTGGACAGGGGATTGGTAGTAACACCATATATTTT. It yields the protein CASSLGQGIGSNTIYF.

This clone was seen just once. The CDR3 sequence is CASSDSLADGGNQPQHF. CDR3 nucleotides: TGTGCCAGCAGTGATAGTTTGGCGGACGGAGGCAATCAGCCCCAGCATTTT. The chain joins TRBV2 to TRBJ1-5; D not certain. CDR1 is SNHLY and CDR2 is FYNNEI in the germline V gene. CDR3 length: 17 residues. Deletions cut 3 bases from V and 2 bases from J, with 17 bases between.

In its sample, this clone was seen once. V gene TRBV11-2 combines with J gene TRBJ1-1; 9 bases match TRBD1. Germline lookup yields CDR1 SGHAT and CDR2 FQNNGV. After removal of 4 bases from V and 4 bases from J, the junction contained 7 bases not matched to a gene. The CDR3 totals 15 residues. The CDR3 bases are TGTGCCAGCAGCTCGACCGGGACAGGGATCACTGAAGCTTTCTTT. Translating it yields CASSSTGTGITEAFF.